A single T cell receptor (beta chain) is shown here with its context. The blood volume drawn from each donor was around 2.6 ml. These data originate in a study of monozygotic twins with inflammatory bowel disease. Two rounds of nested PCR, of roughly 17 and 9 cycles, were run on TCRalpha and TCRbeta cDNA. TCRdb reanalyzed the 5' RACE reads and collapses them to one entry per CDR3 protein, without DNA. The sample's table shows approximately 340,000 distinct CDR3 sequences. From germline, CDR1 is GTSNPN and CDR2 SVGIG (reference sequence). This CDR3 spans 13 amino acids. The TCR comes from a human donor with ulcerative colitis or Crohn's disease, or a healthy co-twin of an affected twin (not recorded which). V is TRBV30 and J is TRBJ2-5; TCRdb names TRBD1, which stays unverified in the absence of DNA. The sample taken for sequencing was blood. The CDR3 loop is CAWSVRGGETQYF.